The TCR beta chain described here comes from a study of blood T cell repertoires in COVID-19. The CDR3 sequence is 13 residues long. The V gene's germline CDR1 is SGHRS and CDR2 YFSETQ. Trimming left V 4 bases short and J 7 bases short, with 11 bases between. TCRdb's table, derived via immunoSEQ multiplex PCR, lists solely in-frame clones and lacks some. The sample lists approximately 300,000 clones, about 92% seen once, with about 18% in the top ten. This chain uses TRBV5-1 with TRBJ2-2, with a possible D match to TRBD2 (5 bases). Sequencing was performed on PBMCs or T cells enriched from blood (not recorded which). The TCR comes from a young woman who had recovered from COVID-19. The CDR3 spells CASSTTGYGELFF. CDR3 sequence (DNA): TGCGCCAGCAGCACAACGGGGTACGGGGAGCTGTTTTTT.